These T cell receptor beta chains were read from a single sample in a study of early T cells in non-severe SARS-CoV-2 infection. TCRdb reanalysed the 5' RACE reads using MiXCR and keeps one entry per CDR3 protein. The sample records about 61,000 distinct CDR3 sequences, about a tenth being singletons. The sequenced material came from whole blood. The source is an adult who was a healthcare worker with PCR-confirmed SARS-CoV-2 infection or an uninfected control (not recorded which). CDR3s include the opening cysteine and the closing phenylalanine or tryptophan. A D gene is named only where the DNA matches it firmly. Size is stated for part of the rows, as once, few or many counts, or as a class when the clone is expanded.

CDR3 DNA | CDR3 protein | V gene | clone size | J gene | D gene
NA | CASSLGPLRAGEKLFF | TRBV5-1 | many | TRBJ1-4 | NA
TGTGCCAGCACAATAGCGGGGGGGACCTCCTACAATGAGCAGTTCTTC | CASTIAGGTSYNEQFF | TRBV12-3/TRBV12-4 | many | TRBJ2-1 | TRBD2
TGCGCCAGCAAGGATGGGACCTATGGCTACACCTTC | CASKDGTYGYTF | TRBV10-2 | NA | TRBJ1-2 | NA
TGTGCCAGCCTGAGCGGACTAGCGGGATACAATGAGCAGTTCTTC | CASLSGLAGYNEQFF | TRBV6-2/TRBV6-3 | few | TRBJ2-1 | TRBD2
TGTGCCAGCAGCTCACTGGGAAGAAAAACTGAAGCTTTCTTT | CASSSLGRKTEAFF | TRBV5-4 | few | TRBJ1-1 | NA
TGTGCCAGCAGATCCCAGGGGATCCATGGCTACACCTTC | CASRSQGIHGYTF | TRBV12-3/TRBV12-4 | many | TRBJ1-2 | NA
TGTGCCAGCAGCGTAGCGGCAGGGAACTATGGCTACACCTTC | CASSVAAGNYGYTF | TRBV9 | NA | TRBJ1-2 | NA
TGCAGTGCTCCTACTAGCGGGGGGGCCCACGGCACAGATACGCAGTATTTT | CSAPTSGGAHGTDTQYF | TRBV20-1 | many | TRBJ2-3 | TRBD2
TGTGCCAGCAGAGGGGGGGCTGAAGCTTTCTTT | CASRGGAEAFF | TRBV2 | many | TRBJ1-1 | NA
TGCGCCAGCAGTCAGAGAAACTATGGCTACACCTTC | CASSQRNYGYTF | TRBV10-2 | many | TRBJ1-2 | NA